This T cell receptor (beta chain) was identified in a study of OX40 agonist ivuxolimab in advanced cancers. Background on the study: The study treated patients with ivuxolimab, an agonistic anti-OX40 (CD134) antibody. Patients were infused with ivuxolimab every 2 weeks at 0.01 to 10 mg/kg.

Study-level results: There were, on average, more expanded clones in CD8+ T cells than in CD4+.

Using immunoSEQ multiplex PCR, the repertoire was profiled, and TCRdb retains in-frame clones only, with some absent. Of roughly 60,000 clones in the sample, about 85% are singletons; the top ten hold about 3%. Concerning this clone itself: Antigen: not known.

The CDR3 has 15 residues. Trimming cost V 0 bases and J 1 base; bases outside gene matches: 2. Germline assignment: CDR1 LNHNV and CDR2 YYDKDF (reference sequence). The source of this sequence is an adult with an advanced solid tumor such as melanoma, head and neck, liver or kidney cancer. The sample was CD4+ or CD8+ T cells sorted from blood, taken in a trial of the OX40 agonist ivuxolimab. J is TRBJ2-7 and V is TRBV15; the match to TRBD1 covers 8 bases. The CDR3 spells CATSRDNRGSYEQYF. CDR3 in DNA: TGTGCCACCAGCAGAGATAACAGGGGGTCCTACGAGCAGTACTTC.